These T cell receptor beta chains were read from a single sample in a study of technical replicates of blood from a few donors. Profiled with immunoSEQ multiplex PCR; TCRdb holds only in-frame clones, not every one. This table holds about 89,000 clones, 90% to 95% found once. Sequencing used T cells isolated from PBMCs. Receptors originate from a human donor in good health. Each CDR3 is given with its conserved first and last residue. Clone size is stated in some rows and not others, as once, few, many or a class when expanded.

v_call	j_call	clone_size	cdr3_aa
TRBV9	TRBJ2-7	-	CASSAGNLAEWKYF
TRBV7-9	TRBJ2-2	-	CASSLTWGEGELFF
TRBV5-6	TRBJ2-2	-	CASSLSPSGRKAGELFF
TRBV4-1	TRBJ2-6	-	CASSQEPGTVTGANVLTF
TRBV19	TRBJ2-7	-	CASSIGTGGYEQYF
TRBV7-3	TRBJ1-2	-	CASSLAPTGYYGYTF
TRBV13	TRBJ2-2	-	CASSLQTGVAGGELFF
TRBV27	TRBJ2-3	-	CASSRSGGSTDTQYF
TRBV18	TRBJ2-7	-	CASSPGVDSYEQYF
TRBV7-3	TRBJ2-2	-	CASSYGLAGAGGELFF
TRBV19	TRBJ2-4	-	CASSRDGGDIQYF
TRBV4-2	TRBJ1-2	-	CASSQSQISQDAYGYTF
TRBV27	TRBJ2-3	-	CASSLSGLARPTGTDTQYF
TRBV6-1	TRBJ2-3	-	CASSDRVGSDTQYF
TRBV19	TRBJ1-2	once	CASSIPRRGGRGYTF
TRBV5-1	TRBJ2-3	-	CASSFRDRGLTDTQYF
TRBV5-4	TRBJ2-5	-	CASSIGTGRETQYF
TRBV7-2	TRBJ2-2	few	CASSLGLALPGELFF
TRBV30	TRBJ2-1	-	CAWRTSGVPYNEQFF
TRBV10-3	TRBJ1-2	-	CAISEVREPWVQGYTF
TRBV5-1	TRBJ1-1	-	CASSLGLGQPKLQNTEAFF
TRBV28	TRBJ1-1	-	CASSYRTGGRTEAFF
TRBV7-6	TRBJ2-7	-	CASSLGQGLEFEQYF
TRBV7-8	TRBJ2-1	-	CASSLVAFPLVYNEQFF
TRBV18	TRBJ2-1	-	CASSPAELNEQFF
TRBV6-5	TRBJ1-2	once	CASSYQGDINYGYTF
TRBV4-1	TRBJ1-1	few	CASSQGTGDPEAFF
TRBV10-3	TRBJ2-6	-	CAISEFKTTGANVLTF
TRBV19	TRBJ2-1	-	CASSPRENEQFF
TRBV28	TRBJ1-1	-	CASKIRGAGVDTEAFF
TRBV2	TRBJ2-3	-	CASSALLADTQYF